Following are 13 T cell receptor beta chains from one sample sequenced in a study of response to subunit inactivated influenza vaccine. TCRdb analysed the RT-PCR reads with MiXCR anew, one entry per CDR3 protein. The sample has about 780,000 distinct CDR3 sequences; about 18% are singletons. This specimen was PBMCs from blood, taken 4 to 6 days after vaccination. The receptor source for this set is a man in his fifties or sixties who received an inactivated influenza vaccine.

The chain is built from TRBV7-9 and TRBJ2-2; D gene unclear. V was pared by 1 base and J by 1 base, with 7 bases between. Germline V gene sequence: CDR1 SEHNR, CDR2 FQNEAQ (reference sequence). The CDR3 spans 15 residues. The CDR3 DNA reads TGTGCCAGCAGCTTAGATCACGGGAACACCGGGGAGCTGTTTTTT. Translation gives CASSLDHGNTGELFF.

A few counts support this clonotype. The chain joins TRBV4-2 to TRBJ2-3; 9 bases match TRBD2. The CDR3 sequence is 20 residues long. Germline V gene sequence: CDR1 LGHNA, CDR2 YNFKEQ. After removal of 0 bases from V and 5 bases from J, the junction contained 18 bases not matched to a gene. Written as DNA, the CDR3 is TGTGCCAGCAGCCAAGACCTGGGGTGGGGTAGCGGGAGTTTTGGAGATACGCAGTATTTT. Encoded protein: CASSQDLGWGSGSFGDTQYF.

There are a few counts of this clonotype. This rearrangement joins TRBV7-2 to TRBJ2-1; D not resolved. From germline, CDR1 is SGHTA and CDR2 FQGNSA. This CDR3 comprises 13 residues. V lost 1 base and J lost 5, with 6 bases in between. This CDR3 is CASSLGVNNEQFF. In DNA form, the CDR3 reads TGTGCCAGCAGCTTAGGGGTCAACAATGAGCAGTTCTTC. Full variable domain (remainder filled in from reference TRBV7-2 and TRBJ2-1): GAGVSQSPSNKVTEKGKDVELRCDPISGHTALYWYRQSLGQGLEFLIYFQGNSAPDKSGLPSDRFSAERTGGSVSTLTIQRTQQEDSAVYLCASSLGVNNEQFFGPGTRLTVL.

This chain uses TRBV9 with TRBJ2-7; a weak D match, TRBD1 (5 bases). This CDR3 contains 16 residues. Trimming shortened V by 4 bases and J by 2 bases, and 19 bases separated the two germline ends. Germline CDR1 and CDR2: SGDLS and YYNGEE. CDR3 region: CASSPYLTDETYEQYF. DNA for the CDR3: TGTGCCAGCAGCCCCTACCTGACAGACGAAACCTACGAGCAGTACTTC. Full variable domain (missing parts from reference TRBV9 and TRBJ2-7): DSGVTQTPKHLITATGQRVTLRCSPRSGDLSVYWYQQSLDQGLQFLIQYYNGEERAKGNILERFSAQQFPDLHSELNLSSLELGDSALYFCASSPYLTDETYEQYFGPGTRLTVT.

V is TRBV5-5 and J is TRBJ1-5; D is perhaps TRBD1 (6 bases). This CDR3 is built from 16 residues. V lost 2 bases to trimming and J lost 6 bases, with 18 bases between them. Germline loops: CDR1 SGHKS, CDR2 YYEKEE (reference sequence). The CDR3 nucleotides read TGTGCCAGCAGCTTACGGGGCAGGGGCGATGGTCAGCCCCAGCATTTT. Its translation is CASSLRGRGDGQPQHF.

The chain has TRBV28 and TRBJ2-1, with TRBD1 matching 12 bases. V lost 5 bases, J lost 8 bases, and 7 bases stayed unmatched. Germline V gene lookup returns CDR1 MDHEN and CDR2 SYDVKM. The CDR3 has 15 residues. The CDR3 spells CASSTGQGASDEQFF. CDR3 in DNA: TGTGCCAGCAGTACGGGACAGGGGGCGTCGGATGAGCAGTTCTTC.

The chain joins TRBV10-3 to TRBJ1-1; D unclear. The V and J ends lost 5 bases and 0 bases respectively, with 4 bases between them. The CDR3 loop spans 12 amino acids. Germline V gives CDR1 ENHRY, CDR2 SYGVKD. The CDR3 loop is CAISRMNTEAFF. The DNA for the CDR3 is TGTGCCATCAGTAGGATGAACACTGAAGCTTTCTTT.

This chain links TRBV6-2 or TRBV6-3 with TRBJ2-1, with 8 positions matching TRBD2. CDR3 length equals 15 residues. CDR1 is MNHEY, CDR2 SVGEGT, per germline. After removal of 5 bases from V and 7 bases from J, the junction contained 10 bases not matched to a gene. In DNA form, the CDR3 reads TGTGCCAGCAGTCCGGACGGGGGGGCCCCTAATGAGCAGTTCTTC. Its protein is CASSPDGGAPNEQFF.

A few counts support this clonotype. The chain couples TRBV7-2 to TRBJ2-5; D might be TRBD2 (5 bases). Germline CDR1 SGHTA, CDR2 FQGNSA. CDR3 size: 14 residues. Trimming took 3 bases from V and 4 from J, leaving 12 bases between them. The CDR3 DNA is TGTGCCAGCAGCTTCCGGGGTAGGGCAGAGACCCAGTACTTC. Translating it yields CASSFRGRAETQYF.

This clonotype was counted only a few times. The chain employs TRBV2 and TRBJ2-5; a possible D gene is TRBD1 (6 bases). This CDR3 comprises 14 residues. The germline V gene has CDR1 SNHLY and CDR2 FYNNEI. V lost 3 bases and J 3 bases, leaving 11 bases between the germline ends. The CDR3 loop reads CASSERTEKETQYF. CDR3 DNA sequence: TGTGCCAGCAGTGAGCGGACAGAAAAAGAGACCCAGTACTTC. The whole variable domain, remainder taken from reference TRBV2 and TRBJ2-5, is EPEVTQTPSHQVTQMGQEVILRCVPISNHLYFYWYRQILGQKVEFLVSFYNNEISEKSEIFDDQFSVERPDGSNFTLKIRSTKLEDSAMYFCASSERTEKETQYFGPGTRLLVL.

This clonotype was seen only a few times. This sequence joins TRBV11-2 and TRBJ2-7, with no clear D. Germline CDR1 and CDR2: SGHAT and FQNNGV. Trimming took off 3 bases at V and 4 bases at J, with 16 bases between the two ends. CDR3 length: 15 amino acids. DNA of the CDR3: TGTGCCAGCAGCTTCGTCGTCTCGCCAGATTACGAGCAGTACTTC. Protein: CASSFVVSPDYEQYF.

CDR3 protein: CASSLRDSVSEAFF. The CDR3 nucleotides read TGTGCCAGCTCACTCCGGGACAGCGTATCTGAAGCTTTCTTT. The chain has TRBV18 and TRBJ1-1, with 7 bases identical to TRBD1. Unmatched junction bases numbered 8, after V lost 4 bases and J lost 6 bases. Germline CDR1 and CDR2: KGHSH and LQKENI. The CDR3 loop spans 14 amino acids.

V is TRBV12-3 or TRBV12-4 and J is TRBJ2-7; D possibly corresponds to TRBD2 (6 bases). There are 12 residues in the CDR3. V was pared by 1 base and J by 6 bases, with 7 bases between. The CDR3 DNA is TGTGCCAGCAGTTTAGAGCGGGTCGAGCAGTACTTC. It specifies CASSLERVEQYF.